The present T cell receptor (beta chain) was sequenced within a study of blood T cell repertoires in COVID-19. Background on the study: Sources were T cells, B-cell-depleted T cells, or PBMCs; the material itself was cDNA or gDNA.

Those enrolled, adults aged roughly 18 to 95 years, came from fewer than 25 US areas. Participants' own reports of clinical history determined their cohort assignment. Cohort 3 donors were reported recovered after two negative PCRs, clearance, or symptom resolution. Generated by immunoSEQ multiplex PCR, the TCRdb table keeps only in-frame clones and is missing some. The sample includes roughly 170,000 clones, 70% to 80% of them seen just once. Germline V lookup: CDR1 MGHRA, CDR2 YSYEKL. The CDR3 is made up of 16 amino acids. J gave up 2 bases and V 1 base, and 5 bases lay outside the gene matches. Sequenced sample: PBMCs or T cells enriched from blood (not recorded which). This rearrangement joins TRBV4-1 to TRBJ2-3, with 8 positions matching TRBD1. The receptor comes from a woman in her 50s who had recovered from COVID-19. CDR3 region: CASSQGQGAPTDTQYF. The DNA for the CDR3 is TGCGCCAGCAGCCAAGGCCAGGGGGCACCCACAGATACGCAGTATTTT.